These 30 T cell receptor beta chains originate from one sample sequenced in a study of shared clonotypes between healthy human individuals. Here immunoSEQ multiplex PCR was the method, and the copy in TCRdb shows in-frame clones only, minus some. The sample lists approximately 510,000 clones; approximately 85% were seen once. Sequencing was carried out using PBMCs. The receptors derive from a woman aged 40 to 50 in good health. Some clones in this sample may be carry-over from other donors' samples.

The V and J genes are TRBV6-4 and TRBJ2-1, with D unclear. The V gene's germline CDR1 is MRHNA and CDR2 SNTAGT. V gave up 3 bases and J gave up 2 bases, with 5 bases separating them. The CDR3 has 13 residues. The CDR3: CASSETTYNEQFF. The CDR3 DNA is TGTGCCAGCAGTGAAACAACCTACAATGAGCAGTTCTTC.

The chain has TRBV15 and TRBJ1-5; D gene ambiguous. Trimming shortened V by 0 bases and J by 2 bases, and 8 bases separated the two germline ends. The CDR3 covers 15 residues. Germline lookup yields CDR1 LNHNV and CDR2 YYDKDF (reference sequence). This CDR3 is CATSRDPRGNQPQHF. The DNA for the CDR3 is TGTGCCACCAGCAGAGATCCCCGGGGCAATCAGCCCCAGCATTTT.

The V gene is TRBV19, the J gene TRBJ1-1, with TRBD1 as a possible D gene (6 bases). The V end was cut by 1 base, the J end by 0 bases, with 9 bases between. The CDR3 is made up of 15 amino acids. CDR1 LNHDA and CDR2 SQIVND come from the germline V gene (reference sequence). The CDR3: CASSIAGAMNTEAFF. CDR3 nucleotides: TGTGCCAGTAGTATAGCAGGGGCGATGAACACTGAAGCTTTCTTT. Combining the CDR3 with reference TRBV19 and TRBJ1-1 gives the whole variable domain DGGITQSPKYLFRKEGQNVTLSCEQNLNHDAMYWYRQDPGQGLRLIYYSQIVNDFQKGDIAEGYSVSREKKESFPLTVTSAQKNPTAFYLCASSIAGAMNTEAFFGQGTRLTVV.

The chain employs TRBV28 and TRBJ2-1, with TRBD2 as a possible D gene (6 bases). Trimming left V 2 bases short and J 9 bases short, with 8 bases between. The CDR3 has 12 amino acids. CDR1 MDHEN and CDR2 SYDVKM come from the germline V gene. The CDR3 region has the DNA TGTGCCAGCAGTTTAAGGGACTTTGAGCAGTTCTTC. The encoded protein is CASSLRDFEQFF.

Only a few counts were recorded for this clone. The J gene is TRBJ2-7, the V gene TRBV19, with D perhaps TRBD1 or TRBD2 (5 bases each). Germline V lookup: CDR1 LNHDA, CDR2 SQIVND (reference sequence). The CDR3 totals 14 residues. V shed 1 base and J shed 4 bases, with 11 bases lying between them. CDR3 nucleotides: TGTGCCAGTAGTATAGGGGGGTGGGCGTACGAGCAGTACTTC. It codes for CASSIGGWAYEQYF. The variable domain in full, completed from reference TRBV19 and TRBJ2-7, reads DGGITQSPKYLFRKEGQNVTLSCEQNLNHDAMYWYRQDPGQGLRLIYYSQIVNDFQKGDIAEGYSVSREKKESFPLTVTSAQKNPTAFYLCASSIGGWAYEQYFGPGTRLTVT.

CDR3: CASIGQDSQETQYF. For the CDR3, the DNA is TGTGCCAGTATCGGACAGGATAGCCAAGAGACCCAGTACTTC. This sequence joins TRBV19 and TRBJ2-5; 7 nucleotides align to TRBD1. Trimming at V came to 7 bases and at J to 1 base, leaving 6 bases not matched to a gene. The CDR3 is made up of 14 amino acids. From germline, CDR1 is LNHDA and CDR2 SQIVND (reference sequence).

This clone was picked up a small number of times. The V and J genes are TRBV29-1 and TRBJ1-2; a weak D match, TRBD1 (5 bases). Per germline, CDR1 SQVTM and CDR2 ANQGSEA. The CDR3 runs 11 residues. With 2 bases removed from V and 4 bases from J, the gap between germline ends came to 5 bases. CDR3 amino acids: CSVETGYGYTF. In DNA, the CDR3 is TGCAGCGTTGAAACAGGCTATGGCTACACCTTC.

About this clone: In the same sample, other DNA sequences code for this CDR3. The CDR3 nucleotides are TGCGCCAGCAGCTTAAGACTAGCGCACAATGAGCAGTTCTTC. Amino acid sequence: CASSLRLAHNEQFF. This rearrangement joins TRBV5-1 to TRBJ2-1; 8 bases fit TRBD2. Looked up from germline, CDR1 is SGHRS and CDR2 is YFSETQ. The CDR3 consists of 14 residues. The V and J ends lost 2 bases and 5 bases, in that order; junction bases with no gene match: 3.

The genes are TRBV5-8 and TRBJ1-1, with D possibly matching TRBD1 (6 bases). The V end lost 4 bases, the J end lost 0 bases, and 16 bases lay between the germline ends. Germline V gene sequence: CDR1 SGHTS, CDR2 YDEGEE. The CDR3 is 16 amino acids. DNA of the CDR3: TGTGCCAGCAGCCGCGGACAGCCCCTCATGAACACTGAAGCTTTCTTT. It specifies CASSRGQPLMNTEAFF.

The rearrangement links TRBV9 to TRBJ2-3; maybe TRBD2 (6 bases). The CDR3 loop spans 19 amino acids. V gave up 2 bases and J gave up 0 bases, with 22 bases separating them. Germline V gene data show CDR1 as SGDLS and CDR2 as YYNGEE. The CDR3 nucleotides are TGTGCCAGCAGCGTTTCCGGGACTGTAATATTTCGAAGCACAGATACGCAGTATTTT. Translation gives CASSVSGTVIFRSTDTQYF.

This clone showed up many times. V gene TRBV7-6 combines with J gene TRBJ2-7; 8 bases align to TRBD1. CDR1 SGHVS and CDR2 FNYEAQ come from the germline V gene. This CDR3 region has 16 residues. The V and J ends lost 5 bases and 3 bases, in that order; junction bases with no gene match: 12. The CDR3 protein is CASSPGQGGGVYEQYF. The CDR3 DNA sequence: TGTGCCAGCAGCCCAGGACAGGGAGGAGGGGTCTACGAGCAGTACTTC.

This rearrangement joins TRBV11-2 to TRBJ1-3; TRBD1 agrees at 7 bases. The CDR3 length is 15 residues. The V segment lost 4 bases and the J segment 4 bases; nucleotides outside the gene matches: 7. Germline CDR1 and CDR2: SGHAT and FQNNGV. The CDR3 sequence: CASSSRYRGGNTIYF. The CDR3 region has the DNA TGTGCCAGCAGCTCACGGTACAGGGGAGGAAACACCATATATTTT. The full variable domain, its missing parts supplied by reference TRBV11-2 and TRBJ1-3, is EAGVAQSPRYKIIEKRQSVAFWCNPISGHATLYWYQQILGQGPKLLIQFQNNGVVDDSQLPKDRFSAERLKGVDSTLKIQPAKLEDSAVYLCASSSRYRGGNTIYFGEGSWLTVV.

The chain recombines TRBV5-4 with TRBJ1-2, with TRBD1 identical over 10 bases. This CDR3 spans 15 amino acids. The ends lost 4 bases at V and 7 bases at J; junction bases unmatched: 10. The germline CDR1 and CDR2 sequences are SGHNT and YYREEE (reference sequence). CDR3 residues: CASSEGGTGVIGYTF. The CDR3 DNA follows: TGTGCCAGCAGCGAAGGGGGGACAGGGGTGATTGGCTACACCTTC.

V and J are TRBV11-2 and TRBJ1-5, with a tentative D call TRBD1 (6 bases). Germline loops: CDR1 SGHAT, CDR2 FQNNGV. CDR3 length: 15 residues. With 5 bases removed from V and 5 bases from J, the gap between germline ends came to 16 bases. CDR3 protein: CASSQDEGGHQPQHF. Written as DNA, the CDR3 is TGTGCCAGCAGCCAAGATGAGGGGGGCCATCAGCCCCAGCATTTT.

The V gene is TRBV28, the J gene TRBJ2-7; tentatively, D is TRBD2 (6 bases). V was clipped by 6 bases and J by 2 bases, with 17 bases between them. The germline gives CDR1 MDHEN, CDR2 SYDVKM. This CDR3 is 15 amino acids long. The CDR3 sequence is CASRPLTGEAYEQYF. The CDR3 coding sequence is TGTGCCAGCAGGCCGCTAACGGGAGAGGCCTACGAGCAGTACTTC.

This chain connects TRBV6-6 to TRBJ2-5; TRBD2 matches 8 bases. Germline CDR1 reads MNHNY; CDR2 reads SVGAGI (reference sequence). V was clipped by 5 bases and J by 5 bases; unmatched bases: 1. The CDR3 loop spans 12 amino acids. Here the CDR3 reads CASSGGGETQYF. The CDR3 nucleotides read TGTGCCAGCAGTGGCGGGGGGGAGACCCAGTACTTC.

The chain combines TRBV10-3 with TRBJ1-3; no clear D. This CDR3 spans 17 amino acids. The V end was cut by 1 base, the J end by 0 bases, with 13 bases between. CDR1 ENHRY and CDR2 SYGVKD come from the germline V gene. The chain's CDR3 is CAISEFSAGASGNTIYF. The CDR3 region has the DNA TGTGCCATCAGTGAGTTTTCCGCTGGAGCCTCTGGAAACACCATATATTTT.

This clone occurred once. CDR3 amino acids: CASSPTGIGNEQFF. Written as DNA, the CDR3 is TGTGCCAGCTCACCGACAGGGATAGGCAATGAGCAGTTCTTC. This chain links TRBV18 with TRBJ2-1; 7 nucleotides agree with TRBD1. V shed 3 bases, J shed 6 bases, and the junction held 5 bases outside the gene matches. The CDR3 is 14 amino acids. Germline-derived CDR1 and CDR2 are KGHSH and LQKENI.

The chain couples TRBV27 to TRBJ1-1; D ambiguous. From germline, CDR1 is MNHEY and CDR2 SMNVEV (reference sequence). CDR3 length: 16 amino acids. V was shortened by 4 bases and J by 3 bases, with 18 bases between the two germline ends. Written as DNA, the CDR3 is TGTGCCAGCAGTTCCCCAGTCCCAGTCACGGACACTGAAGCTTTCTTT. Residues: CASSSPVPVTDTEAFF.

V is TRBV2 and J is TRBJ1-5, with 7 bases lining up with TRBD1. The length of the CDR3 is 15 residues. The germline V gene has CDR1 SNHLY and CDR2 FYNNEI. Losses at the gene ends were 7 bases for V and 5 bases for J; bases not matched to a gene: 11. CDR3 sequence (DNA): TGTGCCAGCACACCAGGGGAGGGGGCTGATCAGCCCCAGCATTTT. Translation gives CASTPGEGADQPQHF. The whole variable domain, remainder taken from reference TRBV2 and TRBJ1-5, is EPEVTQTPSHQVTQMGQEVILRCVPISNHLYFYWYRQILGQKVEFLVSFYNNEISEKSEIFDDQFSVERPDGSNFTLKIRSTKLEDSAMYFCASTPGEGADQPQHFGDGTRLSIL.

V is TRBV9 and J is TRBJ2-3, with D unclear. The CDR3 is 16 amino acids. Trimming pared 0 bases from V and 1 base from J, leaving 12 bases between. The germline CDR1 and CDR2 sequences are SGDLS and YYNGEE. The CDR3 region is CASSVADWPGTDTQYF. In DNA, the CDR3 is TGTGCCAGCAGCGTAGCTGATTGGCCCGGCACAGATACGCAGTATTTT.

The genes are TRBV29-1 and TRBJ2-1; a weak D match, TRBD2 (6 bases). The germline CDR1 and CDR2 sequences are SQVTM and ANQGSEA. This CDR3 has 11 residues. With 4 bases removed from V and 8 bases from J, the gap between germline ends came to 9 bases. The CDR3 nucleotides are TGCAGCGTTGGCGGGGCCTATGAGCAGTTCTTC. Amino acid sequence: CSVGGAYEQFF.

The V call is TRBV28, the J call TRBJ1-1; D possibly corresponds to TRBD1 (6 bases). Trimming took off 5 bases at V and 3 bases at J, with 19 bases between the two ends. The CDR3 is 16 amino acids. Germline CDR1 and CDR2: MDHEN and SYDVKM. The CDR3 protein is CASSVPGGALHTEAFF. As DNA, the CDR3 is TGTGCCAGCAGTGTCCCGGGGGGCGCTTTACACACTGAAGCTTTCTTT.

The chain links TRBV7-9 to TRBJ2-1, with D possibly matching TRBD1 (5 bases). Germline lookup yields CDR1 SEHNR and CDR2 FQNEAQ (reference sequence). The germline V and J ends were trimmed by 2 bases and 6 bases, with 17 bases remaining between them. The CDR3 loop spans 16 amino acids. CDR3 coding DNA: TGTGCCAGCAGCTTACTGGGGCGCTTATCAGGCAATGAGCAGTTCTTC. This translates into CASSLLGRLSGNEQFF.

The chain employs TRBV19 and TRBJ1-2; TRBD1 is a possible D gene (5 bases). Germline values: CDR1 LNHDA, CDR2 SQIVND (reference sequence). The CDR3 consists of 12 residues. Trimming stripped 3 bases from V and 4 bases from J, with 6 bases between. This chain's CDR3 is CASSMDIYGYTF. As DNA, the CDR3 is TGTGCCAGTAGTATGGACATCTATGGCTACACCTTC.

The genes are TRBV29-1 and TRBJ1-2; perhaps TRBD1 as D (6 bases). The V and J ends lost 4 bases and 5 bases respectively, with 14 bases between them. The CDR3 has 13 residues. The germline V gene has CDR1 SQVTM and CDR2 ANQGSEA. The CDR3 region is CSVGIGRGYGYTF. The CDR3 nucleotides read TGCAGCGTTGGAATAGGCAGGGGATATGGCTACACCTTC.

This clone was observed a few times. The V and J genes are TRBV18 and TRBJ2-7; possible D gene TRBD2, 6 bases. The CDR3 runs 14 residues. V was clipped by 2 bases and J by 3 bases, with 11 bases between them. Germline CDR1 and CDR2: KGHSH and LQKENI. CDR3 region: CASSPAGGNYEQYF. The CDR3, as DNA: TGTGCCAGCTCACCAGCCGGGGGAAACTACGAGCAGTACTTC. Complete variable domain (other parts from reference TRBV18 and TRBJ2-7): NAGVMQNPRHLVRRRGQEARLRCSPMKGHSHVYWYRQLPEEGLKFMVYLQKENIIDESGMPKERFSAEFPKEGPSILRIQQVVRGDSAAYFCASSPAGGNYEQYFGPGTRLTVT.

To note about this clone: Other DNA sequences from this sample encode an identical CDR3 as well. V gene TRBV11-2 combines with J gene TRBJ2-5, with 10 bases matching TRBD2. CDR1 is SGHAT and CDR2 is FQNNGV in the germline V gene. The V gene end was trimmed by 11 bases and the J gene end by 1 base; junction bases not matched to a gene: 10. The CDR3 is made up of 15 amino acids. CDR3 sequence: CASSLAGAAQETQYF. CDR3 DNA sequence: TGTGCCTCTTCTCTAGCGGGAGCGGCCCAAGAGACCCAGTACTTC.

The chain employs TRBV7-3 and TRBJ1-1; no reliable D call. The CDR3 spans 13 residues. CDR1 is SGHTA and CDR2 is FQGTGA in the germline V gene. V was trimmed by 5 bases and J by 0 bases, leaving 7 bases between them. Written as DNA, the CDR3 is TGTGCCAGCAGCGCAGACCTGAACACTGAAGCTTTCTTT. Residues: CASSADLNTEAFF.

The chain combines TRBV21-1 with TRBJ2-2; no DNA check was done on the table's D call, TRBD2. TRBV21-1 is termed a pseudogene. The CDR3 length is 17 residues. The CDR3 spells CASTRSLAGWDTGELFF. In DNA, the CDR3 is TGTGCCAGCACCCGGTCCCTAGCGGGATGGGACACCGGGGAGCTGTTTTTT.